One and the same sample provided the 20 T cell receptor beta chains below, sequenced in a study of STAT5B mutations in CD4+ large granular lymphocyte leukemia. Assay: immunoSEQ multiplex PCR; the TCRdb copy retains only in-frame clones and omits some. The sample carries under 35,000 clones, approximately 74% recorded once. Sample: CD4+ T cells from blood buffy coats. The receptors shown here come from a human donor in good health.

A note on this clone: Compared with germline, one end of the junction differs, possibly owing to a read error. The chain combines TRBV7-3 with TRBJ1-1, with D tentatively TRBD1 (5 bases). The CDR3 consists of 15 residues. Germline-derived CDR1 and CDR2 are SGHTA and FQGTGA. CDR3 sequence: CASSLSGTANAEAFF. CDR3 DNA sequence: TGTGCCAGCAGCCTCTCCGGGACGGCGAACGCTGAAGCTTTCTTT.

The chain employs TRBV5-5 and TRBJ1-4; 9 bases fit TRBD1. The CDR3 is 14 amino acids. Germline-derived CDR1 and CDR2 are SGHKS and YYEKEE (reference sequence). The J segment lost 7 bases and the V segment lost 4 bases, leaving 5 bases of the junction unmatched. CDR3: CASSPDRGSEKLFF. The CDR3 DNA follows: TGTGCCAGCAGCCCGGACAGGGGAAGTGAAAAACTGTTTTTT.

The V and J genes are TRBV27 and TRBJ1-2; TRBD1 agrees at 7 bases. The germline V gene has CDR1 MNHEY and CDR2 SMNVEV (reference sequence). This CDR3 contains 15 residues. Trimming cost V 4 bases and J 5 bases; bases outside gene matches: 10. CDR3 sequence reads: CASSWRQGGGYGYTF. In DNA form, the CDR3 reads TGTGCCAGCAGTTGGCGACAGGGCGGGGGATATGGCTACACCTTC.

In this sample, this clone turned up a few times. V gene TRBV5-1 combines with J gene TRBJ1-1, with TRBD1 matching over 10 bases. In germline, CDR1 is SGHRS, CDR2 YFSETQ. The CDR3 extends over 14 amino acids. With V trimmed by 3 bases and J by 4 bases, 3 bases remained unmatched. DNA for the CDR3: TGCGCCAGCAGCTGGGGGGACAGGGGCACTGAAGCTTTCTTT. This translates into CASSWGDRGTEAFF. Full variable domain (missing parts from reference TRBV5-1 and TRBJ1-1): KAGVTQTPRYLIKTRGQQVTLSCSPISGHRSVSWYQQTPGQGLQFLFEYFSETQRNKGNFPGRFSGRQFSNSRSEMNVSTLELGDSALYLCASSWGDRGTEAFFGQGTRLTVV.

The sample holds one count of this clone. This chain joins TRBV25-1 and TRBJ1-6; 7 bases agree with TRBD1. The CDR3 extends over 15 amino acids. Germline V gives CDR1 MGHDK, CDR2 SYGVNS. J gave up 5 bases and V 4 bases, and 5 bases lay outside the gene matches. The CDR3 sequence: CASSALDRDNSPLHF. CDR3 bases: TGTGCCAGCAGTGCGTTAGACAGGGATAATTCACCCCTCCACTTT.

In its sample, this clone was seen a few times. This chain connects TRBV30 to TRBJ1-6; D gene uncertain. V shed 2 bases and J shed 4 bases, with 6 bases lying between them. This CDR3 is built from 13 residues. From germline, CDR1 is GTSNPN and CDR2 SVGIG (reference sequence). The DNA of the CDR3 is TGTGCCTGGAGTACGGATTATAATTCACCCCTCCACTTT. It translates to CAWSTDYNSPLHF.

The gene calls are TRBV29-1 and TRBJ2-1; D remains unclear. Looked up from germline, CDR1 is SQVTM and CDR2 is ANQGSEA. V lost 3 bases and J lost 6, with 6 bases in between. CDR3 length: 11 residues. CDR3 in amino acids: CSVDRGNEQFF. CDR3 in DNA: TGCAGCGTTGATCGAGGCAATGAGCAGTTCTTC.

The chain joins TRBV29-1 to TRBJ2-5, with TRBD1 identical over 7 bases. In germline, CDR1 is SQVTM, CDR2 ANQGSEA. The CDR3 extends over 11 amino acids. Unmatched junction bases numbered 2, after V lost 7 bases and J lost 3 bases. CDR3 coding DNA: TGCAGCGCCGGGACAGAAGAGACCCAGTACTTC. This translates into CSAGTEETQYF. Filled out from reference TRBV29-1 and TRBJ2-5, the complete variable domain reads SAVISQKPSRDICQRGTSLTIQCQVDSQVTMMFWYRQQPGQSLTLIATANQGSEATYESGFVIDKFPISRPNLTFSTLTVSNMSPEDSSIYLCSAGTEETQYFGPGTRLLVL.

This clone was seen more than once but under ten times. This sequence joins TRBV9 and TRBJ1-3, with unresolved D. Germline-derived CDR1 and CDR2 are SGDLS and YYNGEE. Trimming left V 0 bases short and J 1 base short, with 8 bases between. The CDR3 length is 15 residues. In DNA form, the CDR3 reads TGTGCCAGCAGCGTAGCCCCGCATTCTGGAAACACCATATATTTT. As protein: CASSVAPHSGNTIYF.

This clone has only a few counts. A junction boundary mismatches the germline segment, possibly from a read error. The V call is TRBV11-3, the J call TRBJ1-1; D is uncertain. The length of the CDR3 is 13 residues. The germline V gene has CDR1 SGHNT and CDR2 YENEEA. The CDR3 spells CASSLDPVGMLLF. The CDR3 coding sequence is TGTGCCAGCAGCCTTGACCCCGTGGGGATGTTGCTCTTT.

The chain recombines TRBV30 with TRBJ2-5, with 10 bases lining up with TRBD2. Unmatched junction bases numbered 1, after V lost 7 bases and J lost 2 bases. The CDR3 is made up of 12 amino acids. The germline CDR1 and CDR2 sequences are GTSNPN and SVGIG (reference sequence). CDR3 sequence reads: CALAGGQETQYF. DNA for the CDR3: TGTGCCTTAGCGGGGGGACAAGAGACCCAGTACTTC. Drawing the rest from reference TRBV30 and TRBJ2-5, the complete variable domain is SQTIHQWPATLVQPVGSPLSLECTVEGTSNPNLYWYRQAAGRGLQLLFYSVGIGQISSEVPQNLSASRPQDRQFILSSKKLLLSDSGFYLCALAGGQETQYFGPGTRLLVL.

The chain uses TRBV11-3 and TRBJ2-2; 9 bases map to TRBD1. Germline assignment: CDR1 SGHNT and CDR2 YENEEA. Trimming cost V 3 bases and J 5 bases; bases outside gene matches: 4. This CDR3 contains 15 residues. CDR3 region: CASSLGTGYTGELFF. The CDR3 region has the DNA TGTGCCAGCAGCTTGGGGACAGGGTATACCGGGGAGCTGTTTTTT.

V is TRBV27 and J is TRBJ2-1, with unresolved D. CDR1 MNHEY and CDR2 SMNVEV come from the germline V gene (reference sequence). The CDR3 loop spans 15 amino acids. V lost 5 bases and J 1 base, leaving 12 bases between the germline ends. The CDR3 DNA reads as TGTGCCAGCAGTCGAACGCTTAGATCCTACAATGAGCAGTTCTTC. This translates into CASSRTLRSYNEQFF.

The chain carries TRBV19 and TRBJ1-3; D not certain. This CDR3 region has 17 residues. With 2 bases removed from V and 0 bases from J, the gap between germline ends came to 14 bases. CDR1 and CDR2 from the germline V gene are LNHDA and SQIVND (reference sequence). The CDR3 nucleotides read TGTGCCAGTAGTATATCCCAAGGCAGAAGCTCTGGAAACACCATATATTTT. It yields the protein CASSISQGRSSGNTIYF.

The chain combines TRBV11-3 with TRBJ2-7; TRBD2 agrees at 7 bases. This CDR3 has 15 residues. In germline, CDR1 is SGHNT, CDR2 YENEEA. The J segment lost 2 bases and the V segment lost 4 bases, leaving 8 bases of the junction unmatched. The CDR3 DNA sequence: TGTGCCAGCAGCTCAGGGAGGGGCTCCCCCTACGAGCAGTACTTC. This codes for CASSSGRGSPYEQYF.

The rearrangement uses TRBV19 and TRBJ1-2, with D possibly TRBD1 on 5 matching bases. Germline values: CDR1 LNHDA, CDR2 SQIVND (reference sequence). The V end lost 2 bases, the J end lost 2 bases, and 12 bases lay between the germline ends. This CDR3 contains 15 residues. CDR3 amino acids: CASSIQGRANYGYTF. CDR3 sequence (DNA): TGTGCCAGTAGTATACAAGGCAGGGCAAACTATGGCTACACCTTC.

The rearrangement joins TRBV18 to TRBJ2-1, with D possibly being TRBD1 (6 bases). The CDR3 runs 13 residues. V shed 6 bases and J shed 5 bases, with 11 bases lying between them. Germline V CDR1 and CDR2: KGHSH, LQKENI. CDR3 loop: CASSEEGDNEQFF. DNA for the CDR3: TGTGCCAGCTCCGAAGAGGGGGACAATGAGCAGTTCTTC.

V gene TRBV4-1 combines with J gene TRBJ2-3; D remains ambiguous. V gave up 0 bases and J gave up 4 bases, with 20 bases separating them. This CDR3 comprises 18 residues. Germline CDR1 is MGHRA and CDR2 is YSYEKL. As DNA, the CDR3 is TGCGCCAGCAGCCAAGACACCGGCCTACCCAGGATTTCAGATACGCAGTATTTT. This sequence encodes CASSQDTGLPRISDTQYF.

The table lists this clone with a count of one. The V and J genes are TRBV2 and TRBJ2-7; TRBD1 agrees at 7 bases. The CDR3 sequence is 13 residues long. Trimming at V came to 8 bases and at J to 0 bases, leaving 4 bases not matched to a gene. Germline V gives CDR1 SNHLY, CDR2 FYNNEI. Written as DNA, the CDR3 is TGTGCCAGCGGGGACAGACGCTCCTACGAGCAGTACTTC. This encodes CASGDRRSYEQYF.

This clone occurred once. V and J are TRBV5-6 and TRBJ2-5; 9 nucleotides agree with TRBD1. Germline loops: CDR1 SGHDT, CDR2 YYEEEE. The CDR3 sequence is 14 residues long. V lost 3 bases and J lost 5; bases outside the gene matches: 5. Here the CDR3 reads CASSSRDRDETQYF. The CDR3 coding sequence is TGTGCCAGCAGCTCGCGGGACAGGGATGAGACCCAGTACTTC.